The clone carrying this T cell receptor beta chain showed up many times. Its target is unknown. This entry is derived from a study of neurological immune-mediated disorders. V gave up 1 base and J gave up 2 bases; unmatched junction bases: 5. The CDR3 is 15 amino acids. Germline V gene sequence: CDR1 SGHVS, CDR2 FNYEAQ. TCRdb analysed the 5' RACE reads with MiXCR anew, one entry per CDR3 protein. The sample has about 52,000 distinct CDR3 sequences; roughly 3.8% are singletons. It was from 2 million PBMCs stored at -80 C that the unsorted libraries were obtained. The study's findings and limits: Phylogenetically, 18 of 34 multiple sclerosis patients' repertoires fell into one related-CDR3 cluster, a possible signature.

This receptor was obtained from a man aged 60-69 years with multiple sclerosis. The gene calls are TRBV7-6 and TRBJ2-7, with 7 bases identical to TRBD2. What was sequenced was PBMCs. Here the CDR3 reads CASSLDAGVTYEQYF. In DNA form, the CDR3 reads TGTGCCAGCAGCTTAGACGCGGGGGTAACCTACGAGCAGTACTTC.